The clone carrying this T cell receptor (beta chain) has just one count. The antigen remains undetermined. The sample comes from a study of T cells after posttransplantation cyclophosphamide. The CDR3 loop spans 14 amino acids. J was trimmed by 4 bases and V by 2 bases; bases with no gene match: 4. Germline lookup yields CDR1 MNHEY and CDR2 SVGAGI. Overall study results and limits: Recipient CMV seropositivity and CMV reactivation strongly tracked TRB clonality.

Clones were read by immunoSEQ multiplex PCR, and TCRdb kept only the in-frame ones, dropping some. Of approximately 32,000 clones in the sample, 80% to 90% are singletons; the top ten hold 15%. The TCR was taken from a woman aged 35 to 49 with a blood cancer, CMV-positive, and with a related stem cell donor. The rearrangement uses TRBV6-5 and TRBJ2-7; 8 positions match TRBD1. The sample was PBMCs. CDR3 loop: CASSYGTGGYEQYF. Written as DNA, the CDR3 is TGTGCCAGCAGTTACGGGACAGGTGGTTACGAGCAGTACTTC.